This T cell receptor (beta chain) derives from a study of neurological immune-mediated disorders. The yield of each sequencing run was over 170 million TCR-beta sequences from 15-18 subjects. A single record per CDR3 protein comes from TCRdb applying MiXCR to the 5' RACE reads. The sample yields about 52,000 distinct CDR3 sequences, 3.6% seen once. CDR3 length equals 14 residues. Trimming pared 0 bases from V and 5 bases from J, leaving 10 bases between. In its sample, this clonotype was seen many times. V usage is TRBV12-3 or TRBV12-4 and J usage is TRBJ2-5; D ambiguous. The source of this sequence is a young man with multiple sclerosis. Material: PBMCs. The CDR3 here is CASSLAGIRETQYF. CDR3 bases: TGTGCCAGCAGTTTAGCGGGAATAAGGGAGACCCAGTACTTC.